This TCR beta chain was recovered during a study of blood T cell repertoires in COVID-19. Study details: COVID-19 samples, acute and convalescent, were from the United States, Italy and Spain.

This clone showed up just a few times. The CDR3 loop spans 15 amino acids. Under the authors' procedure: Reference gene primer amplification gave estimated nucleated cell counts. The table came from immunoSEQ multiplex PCR; TCRdb's copy has only in-frame clones and leaves some out. D and trimming come from the DNA, and the V and J calls and clone size come from that table. The profile shows fewer than 350,000 clones, around nine tenths of them singletons. In assigning cohorts, the study relied on participant-reported clinical history. Among Cohort 3 donors, those recovered had two negative PCRs, clearance, or symptom resolution.

The receptor comes from a man aged 60 to 69 who had recovered from COVID-19. The sequenced sample consisted of PBMCs or T cells enriched from blood (not recorded which). The chain couples TRBV21-1 to TRBJ1-4; the table names TRBD1, a call not compared with the DNA. TRBV21-1 is designated a pseudogene. The CDR3 is CASSTRQGPNEKLFF. As DNA, the CDR3 is TGTGCCAGCAGCACCAGACAGGGGCCTAATGAAAAACTGTTTTTT.